A single TCR beta chain is shown here with its context. Clones were sequenced by immunoSEQ multiplex PCR, and TCRdb holds only the in-frame ones, with some missing. The data hold fewer than 3 million clones, with around 93% observed a single time. The germline V and J ends were trimmed by 4 bases and 1 base, with 6 bases remaining between them. This CDR3 is built from 13 residues. CDR1 is SGHDN and CDR2 is FVKESK in the germline V gene. The sample comes from a study of shared clonotypes between healthy human individuals. Sequencing was done on a sample of naive CD4+ T cells from PBMCs. Subset here: CD45RA+ positively selected. This TCR came from a man between 18 and 29 years old in good health. Some clones in this sample may be carry-over from other donors' samples. The chain is built from TRBV14 and TRBJ2-3; maybe TRBD2 (6 bases). Here the CDR3 DNA reads TGTGCCAGCAGCCTAGCGGGCACAGATACGCAGTATTTT. Its translation is CASSLAGTDTQYF.